This T cell receptor beta chain is drawn from a study of T cell changes during pregnancy in multiple sclerosis (dated by TCRdb to the late 2010s). Concerning the study at large: The study looked at changes in the T cell repertoire across pregnancy in women with multiple sclerosis.

Per the germline V gene, SGHTS is the CDR1 and YDEGEE is the CDR2. Counted from cysteine to phenylalanine, this CDR3 has 12 amino acids. Just CDR3 DNA is preserved here, 36 bases in frame from base 1. V drops 0 bases and J drops 9 bases, leaving 7 bases in between. Points on this clone: Its target antigen remains unknown. No base qualities exist here, and no much larger clone lies one base off it.

Library generation was performed with the immunoSEQ multiplex PCR assay. The clones in this table, taken by TCRdb from immuneACCESS, are in-frame only. Not every clone is retained; where verified, under half of the shortfall comes from an unresolved V gene, and the cause of the rest is unknown. This sample comprises approximately 35,000 clones, under 95% of them detected only once. The top ten hold roughly 0.42% of the sample. This TCR derives from a female donor in good health, enrolled as a control in a pregnancy study. The V gene is TRBV5-8 and the J gene is TRBJ1-5; no D gene can be assigned with confidence. The material was CD4+ T cells from peripheral blood mononuclear cells, obtained in the second trimester of pregnancy. The DNA sequence reads TGTGCCAGCAGCTTGGACCGGGGGCCCCAGCATTTT. It encodes CASSLDRGPQHF.